These 19 T cell receptor beta chains were sequenced from one sample in a study of blood T cell repertoires in COVID-19. TCRdb's copy holds only in-frame clones and misses some; the assay was immunoSEQ multiplex PCR. The profile shows almost 70,000 clones, 79% of them singletons. Sequences were obtained from peripheral blood. These receptors all stem from a human donor in a cohort sampled during active COVID-19.

This sequence joins TRBV18 and TRBJ1-1; no clear D gene. This CDR3 comprises 15 residues. The germline V gene has CDR1 KGHSH and CDR2 LQKENI. V lost 1 base to trimming and J lost 3 bases, with 12 bases between them. For the CDR3, the DNA is TGTGCCAGCTCACCACAGGGCGTCGGGGACACTGAAGCTTTCTTT. Its protein product is CASSPQGVGDTEAFF.

The CDR3 coding sequence is TGTGCCAGCAGTACCCCGGACAGTTTGGGGGAAAAACTGTTTTTT. Encoded protein: CASSTPDSLGEKLFF. The V and J genes are TRBV28 and TRBJ1-4, with TRBD1 as a possible D gene (6 bases). The CDR3 runs to 15 residues. Germline CDR1 is MDHEN and CDR2 is SYDVKM. V gave up 5 bases and J gave up 8 bases, with 18 bases separating them.

V is TRBV12-1 and J is TRBJ1-1; the table gives TRBD1 as D, unverified against the DNA. TRBV12-1 is listed as a pseudogene. CDR3 length: 16 residues. The CDR3 sequence is CASSPGLKGANTEAFF. The CDR3 DNA sequence: TGTGCCAGCAGCCCCGGGTTGAAGGGGGCGAACACTGAAGCTTTCTTT.

This chain uses TRBV6-1 with TRBJ1-6; 9 nucleotides agree with TRBD1. Germline CDR1 and CDR2: MNHNS and SASEGT. The CDR3 length is 15 residues. V lost 3 bases to trimming and J lost 10 bases; unmatched junction nucleotides: 7. This CDR3 is CASSDAETGGSPLHF. The CDR3 DNA sequence: TGTGCCAGCAGTGATGCAGAGACAGGGGGGTCACCCCTCCACTTT.

The chain carries TRBV21-1 and TRBJ2-7; TRBD1, the table's D call, lacks a check against the DNA. TRBV21-1 is a pseudogene. The CDR3 has 18 amino acids. The CDR3 DNA is TGTGCCAGCAGCAAAAGGAACGGGCGGACAGTCGTTACCTACGAGCAGTACTTC. Protein: CASSKRNGRTVVTYEQYF.

The chain couples TRBV6-5 to TRBJ2-2; 10 bases are shared with TRBD1. The germline CDR1 and CDR2 sequences are MNHEY and SVGAGI. Trimming removed 7 bases from V and 7 bases from J; junction bases left unmatched: 3. This CDR3 region has 13 residues. CDR3 coding DNA: TGTGCCAGCATTCGGACAGGGGGCGGGGAGCTGTTTTTT. Amino acids: CASIRTGGGELFF.

The chain joins TRBV28 to TRBJ1-3; D call uncertain. The germline V gene has CDR1 MDHEN and CDR2 SYDVKM. Trimming stripped 7 bases from V and 0 bases from J, with 10 bases between. The CDR3 spans 14 residues. The CDR3 spells CASNRLSSGNTIYF. Written as DNA, the CDR3 is TGTGCCAGCAACCGCCTTAGCTCTGGAAACACCATATATTTT.

The chain joins TRBV12-3 or TRBV12-4 to TRBJ2-5; D gene uncertain. This CDR3 region has 13 residues. V was cut by 5 bases and J by 4 bases, with 11 bases left in between. The CDR3 sequence is CASSARLGETQYF. DNA for the CDR3: TGTGCCAGCAGTGCCCGCCTAGGAGAGACCCAGTACTTC.

The V call is TRBV24-1, the J call TRBJ2-2; 7 bases match TRBD1. This CDR3 contains 16 residues. In germline, CDR1 is KGHDR, CDR2 SFDVKD. Trimming at V came to 4 bases and at J to 4 bases, leaving 8 bases not matched to a gene. This chain's CDR3 is CATSDPTGSGTGELFF. The CDR3 DNA reads TGTGCCACCAGTGACCCGACAGGGTCCGGCACCGGGGAGCTGTTTTTT.

This sequence joins TRBV5-6 and TRBJ1-4, with TRBD1 identical over 9 bases. Germline V gene lookup returns CDR1 SGHDT and CDR2 YYEEEE. Unmatched junction bases numbered 3, after V lost 3 bases and J lost 3 bases. The length of the CDR3 is 15 residues. CDR3 coding DNA: TGTGCCAGCAGCTGGGGACAGGGTTCTAATGAAAAACTGTTTTTT. This gives the protein CASSWGQGSNEKLFF.

The chain combines TRBV7-2 with TRBJ2-3, with D unresolved. The length of the CDR3 is 13 residues. Germline V lookup: CDR1 SGHTA, CDR2 FQGNSA. Deletions cut 1 base from V and 5 bases from J, with 7 bases between. CDR3 nucleotide sequence: TGTGCCAGCAGCTTAGGGTTCGGAGATACGCAGTATTTT. As protein: CASSLGFGDTQYF.

The genes are TRBV28 and TRBJ2-1; TRBD1 might be the D (5 bases). This CDR3 contains 11 residues. The V gene lost 1 base and the J gene lost 10 bases, with 5 bases spanning the gap. Germline assignment: CDR1 MDHEN and CDR2 SYDVKM. CDR3 bases: TGTGCCAGCAGTTTATCAGGGGAGCAGTTCTTC. It specifies CASSLSGEQFF.

This clone was recorded only once. At one end the junction does not follow the germline gene, possibly because of a read error. The CDR3 loop reads CASSSGSKYGYTF. The DNA for the CDR3 is TGTGCCAGCAGTTCGGGATCTAAGTATGGCTACACCTTC. The rearrangement links TRBV6-5 to TRBJ1-2, with D uncertain. In germline, CDR1 is MNHEY, CDR2 SVGAGI. The CDR3 length is 13 residues.

V and J are TRBV10-3 and TRBJ1-4; 8 bases map to TRBD1. The length of the CDR3 is 16 residues. J gave up 4 bases and V 6 bases, and 10 bases lay outside the gene matches. The V gene's germline CDR1 is ENHRY and CDR2 SYGVKD. The chain's CDR3 is CAISEQGDGLNEKLFF. DNA of the CDR3: TGTGCCATCAGCGAACAGGGGGACGGGCTTAATGAAAAACTGTTTTTT.

The CDR3 nucleotides read TGTGCCAGCAGTTCCGCCTTCCAGGGGAGCAATCAGCCCCAGCATTTT. Its protein product is CASSSAFQGSNQPQHF. The rearrangement joins TRBV7-2 to TRBJ1-5; D perhaps matches TRBD1 (6 bases). Germline V lookup: CDR1 SGHTA, CDR2 FQGNSA. This CDR3 has 16 amino acids. V lost 6 bases, J lost 1 base, and 16 bases lay in between.

The V call is TRBV5-1, the J call TRBJ2-1, with a tentative D call TRBD1 (6 bases). The CDR3 is made up of 13 amino acids. With 6 bases removed from V and 3 bases from J, the gap between germline ends came to 10 bases. Germline V gives CDR1 SGHRS, CDR2 YFSETQ. In nucleotides, the CDR3 is TGCGCCAGCAAAATACAGGGCTACAATGAGCAGTTCTTC. It encodes CASKIQGYNEQFF.

The chain recombines TRBV3-1 (or the pseudogene TRBV3-2) with TRBJ2-7; maybe TRBD2 (7 bases). The CDR3 extends over 13 amino acids. Germline V gene lookup returns CDR1 LGHDT and CDR2 YNNKEL (reference sequence). V lost 6 bases to trimming and J lost 0 bases, with 9 bases between them. DNA for the CDR3: TGTGCCAGCAGGGCGGGGGCCTCCTACGAGCAGTACTTC. It codes for CASRAGASYEQYF.

In nucleotides, the CDR3 is TGTGCCAGTACCGACAGGACAACTAATGAAAAACTGTTTTTT. Its protein is CASTDRTTNEKLFF. The chain uses TRBV19 and TRBJ1-4; possible D gene TRBD1, 6 bases. Between the trimmed V and J ends, which lost 7 bases and 0 bases, there was a span of 9 bases. This CDR3 contains 14 residues. Germline-derived CDR1 and CDR2 are LNHDA and SQIVND (reference sequence). Complete variable domain (other parts from reference TRBV19 and TRBJ1-4): DGGITQSPKYLFRKEGQNVTLSCEQNLNHDAMYWYRQDPGQGLRLIYYSQIVNDFQKGDIAEGYSVSREKKESFPLTVTSAQKNPTAFYLCASTDRTTNEKLFFGSGTQLSVL.

The genes are TRBV28 and TRBJ1-5; no definite D call. CDR3 length equals 15 residues. Trimming stripped 4 bases from V and 1 base from J, with 11 bases between. Per the germline V gene, CDR1 is MDHEN and CDR2 is SYDVKM. CDR3 DNA sequence: TGTGCCAGCAGTTCGAGGTATAGGAGCAATCAGCCCCAGCATTTT. This encodes CASSSRYRSNQPQHF.